The 14 T cell receptor beta chains in this list originate from one sample, sequenced in a study of CXCR3-negative and CXCR3-positive naive CD8 T cells (dated by TCRdb to the late 2010s). TCRdb records NextSeq 550 as the sequencer. The Human TCR Profiling Kit (MiLaboratory) was used to prepare UMI-labeled 5' RACE TRB cDNA libraries. TCRdb reprocessed the sequencing reads and holds a single record per CDR3 protein sequence, with no DNA. The sample table gives 140,000 to 150,000 distinct CDR3 sequences. 0.25% to 0.3% of the sample is held by the ten biggest clonotypes. These receptors' antigens are unknown. General conclusions and limits of the study: Compared with CXCR3-negative naive cells, CXCR3-positive naive cells had TRB CDR3s with higher hydrophobicity (lower Kidera factor 4), lower energy, and higher strength and volume indices.

Sequenced sample: naive CXCR3+ CD8+ T cells from blood. Read against the paper, the sample's cell subset or site label means: CD45RO-CCR7+CD27+CD95- naive CD8+ T cells expressing CXCR3 (TNR3+). The receptors were gathered from a human donor in good health. Some clones in this sample may be carry-over from other donors' samples.

The chain couples TRBV12-3 or TRBV12-4 to TRBJ1-2. The CDR3 spans 15 residues. CDR3 amino acids: CASSFADRGNYGYTF.

This chain uses TRBV30 with TRBJ2-1; TCRdb lists TRBD2, though no DNA is available to test this call. The CDR3 extends over 13 amino acids. Germline assignment: CDR1 GTSNPN and CDR2 SVGIG (reference sequence). The CDR3 protein is CAGTSEIQNEQFF. The variable domain in full, with the rest retrieved from reference TRBV30 and TRBJ2-1, is SQTIHQWPATLVQPVGSPLSLECTVEGTSNPNLYWYRQAAGRGLQLLFYSVGIGQISSEVPQNLSASRPQDRQFILSSKKLLLSDSGFYLCAGTSEIQNEQFFGPGTRLTVL.

V usage is TRBV5-1 and J usage is TRBJ2-7; TCRdb returns TRBD1, unconfirmable since there is no DNA. Germline V gene sequence: CDR1 SGHRS, CDR2 YFSETQ. The CDR3 length is 15 residues. CDR3 amino acids: CASSSPTGVEDEQYF.

V gene TRBV2 combines with J gene TRBJ1-6; TCRdb designates TRBD1, a call that cannot be tested without DNA. Germline assignment: CDR1 SNHLY and CDR2 FYNNEI. This CDR3 comprises 14 residues. The CDR3 is CASSGTDYNSPLHF. The full variable domain, in which reference TRBV2 and TRBJ1-6 provide the parts outside the CDR3, is EPEVTQTPSHQVTQMGQEVILRCVPISNHLYFYWYRQILGQKVEFLVSFYNNEISEKSEIFDDQFSVERPDGSNFTLKIRSTKLEDSAMYFCASSGTDYNSPLHFGNGTRLTVT.

The CDR3 spells CASTHTDSYGYTF. The chain is built from TRBV28 and TRBJ1-2; absent DNA, TCRdb's TRBD1 call cannot be checked. The CDR3 runs to 13 residues. Germline V gene lookup returns CDR1 MDHEN and CDR2 SYDVKM.

The chain is built from TRBV13 and TRBJ2-2. CDR1 and CDR2 from the germline V gene are PRHDT and FYEKMQ (reference sequence). The CDR3 has 14 residues. The CDR3 sequence: CTSSFGANTGELFF.

The V call is TRBV4-3, the J call TRBJ2-2; there is no DNA to check the TCRdb D call of TRBD2. Germline CDR1 LGHNA, CDR2 YSLEER. CDR3 length: 17 amino acids. CDR3 residues: CASSQDNRGEGVGELFF.

The chain has TRBV29-1 and TRBJ2-5; the TRBD1 assignment by TCRdb is unverifiable without DNA. Germline CDR1 is SQVTM and CDR2 is ANQGSEA. The CDR3 totals 12 residues. The CDR3 is CSVGDRGETQYF. The entire variable domain, with the rest obtained from reference TRBV29-1 and TRBJ2-5, is as follows: SAVISQKPSRDICQRGTSLTIQCQVDSQVTMMFWYRQQPGQSLTLIATANQGSEATYESGFVIDKFPISRPNLTFSTLTVSNMSPEDSSIYLCSVGDRGETQYFGPGTRLLVL.

The gene calls are TRBV6-5 and TRBJ2-5; TCRdb's assignment of TRBD2 cannot be checked, as there is no DNA. Germline V gene lookup returns CDR1 MNHEY and CDR2 SVGAGI. The CDR3 is 15 residues long. The CDR3 reads CASSPLTSGGETQYF.

The rearrangement joins TRBV12-3 or TRBV12-4 to TRBJ2-1; the D call from TCRdb, TRBD2, cannot be confirmed without DNA. This CDR3 spans 17 amino acids. CDR3 sequence: CASSFWVGGEGYNEQFF.

The chain employs TRBV15 and TRBJ2-7; TCRdb reports TRBD2, a call that lacks DNA to check it against. Germline V gene sequence: CDR1 LNHNV, CDR2 YYDKDF (reference sequence). CDR3 size: 16 residues. The CDR3 here is CATSSPSRDYFDEQYF.

The chain employs TRBV27 and TRBJ2-7; TCRdb calls TRBD1, which cannot be checked without DNA. CDR1 and CDR2 from the germline V gene are MNHEY and SMNVEV (reference sequence). The CDR3 extends over 13 amino acids. The CDR3 sequence is CASSPPDRAEQYF.

V is TRBV29-1 and J is TRBJ1-2. Germline CDR1 reads SQVTM; CDR2 reads ANQGSEA. CDR3 length: 11 amino acids. This CDR3 reads CSVLTDYGYTF.

The chain recombines TRBV28 with TRBJ2-7; the D call from TCRdb, TRBD2, cannot be confirmed without DNA. The length of the CDR3 is 18 residues. The V gene's germline CDR1 is MDHEN and CDR2 SYDVKM. This CDR3 reads CASTKGLADPPSSYGQYF.